This entry lists 10 T cell receptor beta chains sequenced from one sample in a study of beta chain features in type 1 diabetes. Reverse transcription of all isolated RNA meant that expressed TCRB transcripts were sequenced. Sequencing used immunoSEQ multiplex PCR; TCRdb keeps in-frame clones, though not all of them. Among around 300,000 clones listed, around 7.8% were seen once. The sequencing input was central memory CD4+ T cells from blood. Receptors originate from a woman under 30 in good health.

The rearrangement joins TRBV11-2 to TRBJ2-1; no clear D. Germline-derived CDR1 and CDR2 are SGHAT and FQNNGV. The CDR3 has 16 amino acids. Trimming cost V 5 bases and J 2 bases, with 16 bases left between them. The CDR3 DNA reads TGTGCCAGCAGCCCGACTTTTAATAGGGCCTACAATGAGCAGTTCTTC. It specifies CASSPTFNRAYNEQFF.

This clone was recorded a few times. The chain carries TRBV28 and TRBJ2-7; tentative D call: TRBD2 (6 bases). CDR3 size: 12 residues. V lost 5 bases and J lost 4, with 9 bases in between. Looked up from germline, CDR1 is MDHEN and CDR2 is SYDVKM. CDR3 nucleotide sequence: TGTGCCAGCAGTGGGGGGTCGTACGAGCAGTACGTC. It encodes CASSGGSYEQYV.

This rearrangement joins TRBV18 to TRBJ2-7, with TRBD2 matching over 12 bases. The germline V gene encodes CDR1 KGHSH and CDR2 LQKENI. The CDR3 has 14 amino acids. The V and J ends lost 6 bases and 3 bases, in that order; junction bases with no gene match: 3. The CDR3 is CASSPTSGGYEQYV. DNA for the CDR3: TGTGCCAGCTCCCCGACTAGCGGGGGCTACGAGCAGTACGTC.

The genes are TRBV4-2 and TRBJ2-7; 8 bases agree with TRBD2. CDR3 length: 15 residues. V lost 4 bases and J lost 1; bases outside the gene matches: 6. Germline-derived CDR1 and CDR2 are LGHNA and YNFKEQ. The CDR3: CASSRPSSGSYEQYF. As DNA, the CDR3 is TGTGCCAGCAGCCGGCCGTCTAGCGGGTCCTACGAGCAGTACTTC.

The CDR3 bases are TGTGCCAGCAGCTTAAGCCCTCCCCGGGGACAGCAGTTCTTC. Encoded protein: CASSLSPPRGQQFF. The gene calls are TRBV7-9 and TRBJ2-1, with D perhaps being TRBD1 or TRBD2 (5 bases each). Germline V gene data show CDR1 as SEHNR and CDR2 as FQNEAQ (reference sequence). Trimming shortened V by 2 bases and J by 11 bases, and 16 bases separated the two germline ends. There are 14 residues in the CDR3.

The chain has TRBV5-8 and TRBJ2-1; TRBD2 might be the D (5 bases). Germline CDR1 SGHTS, CDR2 YDEGEE. CDR3 size: 12 residues. The V end was cut by 4 bases, the J end by 12 bases, with 14 bases between. The CDR3 DNA follows: TGTGCCAGCAGCCCCCAGAGGGTGGGGCAGTTCTTC. It is translated as CASSPQRVGQFF.

This clone was detected only a few times. The chain couples TRBV6-6 to TRBJ2-5; D assignment may be TRBD1 or TRBD2 (5 bases each). Looked up from germline, CDR1 is MNHNY and CDR2 is SVGAGI (reference sequence). This CDR3 has 13 amino acids. V shed 5 bases and J shed 5 bases, with 12 bases lying between them. CDR3 nucleotides: TGTGCCAGCAGTCGGCTCCGGGGCGAGACCCAGTACTTC. Translating gives CASSRLRGETQYF.

The J gene is TRBJ2-1, the V gene TRBV18, with D unresolved. The V end was cut by 6 bases, the J end by 3 bases, with 12 bases between. The CDR3 loop spans 14 amino acids. Germline V lookup: CDR1 KGHSH, CDR2 LQKENI. Here the CDR3 DNA reads TGTGCCAGCTCGCCGCAATCCAGCTACAATGAGCAGTTCTTC. This gives the protein CASSPQSSYNEQFF.

This clone has just a few counts. This rearrangement joins TRBV2 to TRBJ2-7; 8 nucleotides align to TRBD2. Germline CDR1 and CDR2: SNHLY and FYNNEI. Trimming removed 4 bases from V and 3 bases from J; junction bases left unmatched: 2. CDR3 length: 13 residues. This CDR3 is CASSAAGVYEQYV. The CDR3, as DNA: TGTGCCAGCAGTGCAGCGGGGGTCTACGAGCAGTACGTC.

This clone was counted between two and nine times. The chain carries TRBV2 and TRBJ2-3; tentatively, D is TRBD2 (5 bases). The CDR3 loop spans 13 amino acids. V shed 8 bases and J shed 7 bases, with 16 bases lying between them. The germline gives CDR1 SNHLY, CDR2 FYNNEI. As DNA, the CDR3 is TGTGCCAGCCTTGCGGGTGGTGGAAATACGCAGTATTTT. This codes for CASLAGGGNTQYF.